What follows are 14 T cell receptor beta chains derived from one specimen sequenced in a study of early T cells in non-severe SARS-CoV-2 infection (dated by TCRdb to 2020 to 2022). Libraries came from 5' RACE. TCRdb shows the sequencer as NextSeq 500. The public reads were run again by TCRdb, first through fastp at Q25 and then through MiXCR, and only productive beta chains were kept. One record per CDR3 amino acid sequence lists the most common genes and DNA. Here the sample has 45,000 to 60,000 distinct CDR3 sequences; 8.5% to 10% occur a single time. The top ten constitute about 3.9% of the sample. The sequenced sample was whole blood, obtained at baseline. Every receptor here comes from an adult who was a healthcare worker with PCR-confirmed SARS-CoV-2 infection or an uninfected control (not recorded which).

In DNA form, the CDR3 reads TGTGCCAGCAGTGAAGGGCGACAAAGATCAGGCGAGCAGTACTTC. This sequence encodes CASSEGRQRSGEQYF. J is TRBJ2-7 and V is TRBV6-1; D unclear. The CDR3 has 15 amino acids. Looked up from germline, CDR1 is MNHNS and CDR2 is SASEGT. Between the trimmed V and J ends, which lost 1 base and 6 bases, there was a span of 16 bases.

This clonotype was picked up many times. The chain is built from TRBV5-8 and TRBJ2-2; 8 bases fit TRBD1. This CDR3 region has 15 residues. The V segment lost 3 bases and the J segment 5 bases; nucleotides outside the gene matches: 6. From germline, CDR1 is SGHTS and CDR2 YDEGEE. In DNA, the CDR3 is TGTGCCAGCAGCTCCAGGGGGCTCGGGACCGGGGAGCTGTTTTTT. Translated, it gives CASSSRGLGTGELFF.

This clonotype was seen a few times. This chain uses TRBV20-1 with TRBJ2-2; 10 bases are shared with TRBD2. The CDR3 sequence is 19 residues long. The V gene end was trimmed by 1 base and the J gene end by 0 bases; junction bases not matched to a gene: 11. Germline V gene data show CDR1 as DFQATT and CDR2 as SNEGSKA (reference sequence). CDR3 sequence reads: CSARVILAGVGANTGELFF. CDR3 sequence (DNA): TGCAGTGCTAGAGTAATCCTAGCGGGAGTGGGGGCGAACACCGGGGAGCTGTTTTTT.

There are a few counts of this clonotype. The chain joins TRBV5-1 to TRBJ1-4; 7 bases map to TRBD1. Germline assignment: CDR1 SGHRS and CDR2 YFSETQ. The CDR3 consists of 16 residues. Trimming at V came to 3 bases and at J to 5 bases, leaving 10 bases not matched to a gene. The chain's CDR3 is CASSYHRGPSNEKLFF. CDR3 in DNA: TGCGCCAGCAGCTATCACAGGGGACCAAGCAATGAAAAACTGTTTTTT.

CDR3 nucleotides: TGTGCCAGCAACCAGGACATTGTGACTGAAGCTTTCTTT. As protein: CASNQDIVTEAFF. The genes are TRBV7-9 and TRBJ1-1, with a tentative D call TRBD1 (5 bases). CDR1 SEHNR and CDR2 FQNEAQ come from the germline V gene (reference sequence). The V gene lost 7 bases and the J gene lost 5 bases, with 14 bases spanning the gap. The CDR3 extends over 13 amino acids.

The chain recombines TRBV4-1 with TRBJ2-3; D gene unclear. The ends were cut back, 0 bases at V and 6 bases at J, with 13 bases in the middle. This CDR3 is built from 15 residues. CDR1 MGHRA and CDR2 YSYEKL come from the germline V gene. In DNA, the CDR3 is TGCGCCAGCAGCCAAGATTGGAAAGGTTGGGATACGCAGTATTTT. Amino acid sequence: CASSQDWKGWDTQYF.

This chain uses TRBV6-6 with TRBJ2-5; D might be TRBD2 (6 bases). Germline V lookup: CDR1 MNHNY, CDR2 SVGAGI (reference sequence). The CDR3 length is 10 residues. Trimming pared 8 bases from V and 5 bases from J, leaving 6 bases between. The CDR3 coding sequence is TGTGCCAGCGGGGGGGAGACCCAGTACTTC. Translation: CASGGETQYF.

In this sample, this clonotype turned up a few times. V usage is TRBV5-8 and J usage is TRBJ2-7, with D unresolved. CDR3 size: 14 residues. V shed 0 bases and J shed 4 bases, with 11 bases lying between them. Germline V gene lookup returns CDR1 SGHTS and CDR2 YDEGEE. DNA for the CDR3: TGTGCCAGCAGCTTGGGTTTGACGGTGTACGAGCAGTACTTC. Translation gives CASSLGLTVYEQYF. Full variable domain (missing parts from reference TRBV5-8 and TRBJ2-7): EAGVTQSPTHLIKTRGQQATLRCSPISGHTSVYWYQQALGLGLQFLLWYDEGEERNRGNFPPRFSGRQFPNYSSELNVNALELEDSALYLCASSLGLTVYEQYFGPGTRLTVT.

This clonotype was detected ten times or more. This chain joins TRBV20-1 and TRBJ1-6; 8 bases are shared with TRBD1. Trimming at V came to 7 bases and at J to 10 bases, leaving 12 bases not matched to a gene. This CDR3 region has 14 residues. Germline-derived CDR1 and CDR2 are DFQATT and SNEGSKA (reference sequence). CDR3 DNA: TGCAGTGTGCGGACAGGGAACGAGGGCTCACCCCTCCACTTT. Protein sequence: CSVRTGNEGSPLHF.

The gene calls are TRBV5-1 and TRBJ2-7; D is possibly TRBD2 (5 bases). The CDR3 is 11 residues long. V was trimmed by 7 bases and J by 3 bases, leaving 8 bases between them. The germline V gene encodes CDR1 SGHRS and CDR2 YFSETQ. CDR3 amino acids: CASAADYEQYF. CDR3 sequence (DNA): TGCGCCAGCGCAGCGGACTACGAGCAGTACTTC.

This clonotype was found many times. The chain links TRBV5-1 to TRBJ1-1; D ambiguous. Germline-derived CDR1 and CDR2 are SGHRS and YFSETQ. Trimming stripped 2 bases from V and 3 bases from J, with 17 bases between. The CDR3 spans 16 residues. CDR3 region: CASSFLTRSEDTEAFF. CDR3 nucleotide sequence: TGCGCCAGCAGCTTCCTGACGCGGTCTGAAGACACTGAAGCTTTCTTT.

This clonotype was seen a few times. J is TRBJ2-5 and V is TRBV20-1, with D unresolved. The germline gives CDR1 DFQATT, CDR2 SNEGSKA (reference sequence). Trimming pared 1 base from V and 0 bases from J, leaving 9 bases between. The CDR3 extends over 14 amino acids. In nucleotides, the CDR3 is TGCAGTGCTAGAGGGCGAGCTCACCAAGAGACCCAGTACTTC. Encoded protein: CSARGRAHQETQYF.

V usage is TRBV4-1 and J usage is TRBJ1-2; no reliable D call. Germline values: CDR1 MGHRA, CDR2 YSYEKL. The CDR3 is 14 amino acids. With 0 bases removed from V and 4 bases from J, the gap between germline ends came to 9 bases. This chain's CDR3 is CASSQDERGYGYTF. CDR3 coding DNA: TGCGCCAGCAGCCAAGATGAGAGAGGCTATGGCTACACCTTC.

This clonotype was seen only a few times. CDR3 sequence: CASSFQAGGGRETQYF. The CDR3, as DNA: TGTGCCAGCAGCTTCCAAGCGGGGGGCGGAAGGGAGACCCAGTACTTC. J is TRBJ2-5 and V is TRBV7-2, with TRBD2 matching 9 bases. Germline CDR1 reads SGHTA; CDR2 reads FQGNSA. Germline trimming cut 3 bases from V and 5 bases from J; bases unmatched to any gene: 10. The CDR3 is 16 residues long. The entire variable domain, with the rest obtained from reference TRBV7-2 and TRBJ2-5, is as follows: GAGVSQSPSNKVTEKGKDVELRCDPISGHTALYWYRQSLGQGLEFLIYFQGNSAPDKSGLPSDRFSAERTGGSVSTLTIQRTQQEDSAVYLCASSFQAGGGRETQYFGPGTRLLVL.